The 6 T cell receptor beta chains reported below all come from one sample, sequenced in a study of identical twins. TCRdb processed the 5' RACE reads anew with MiXCR; each CDR3 protein has one entry. The top ten clones hold just over 7% of a sample with approximately 350,000 distinct CDR3 sequences, 10% to 15% of them seen once. The data were also submitted as part of a second study, on yellow fever vaccine responses in identical twins.

The sequenced material came from CD8+ T cells sorted from blood. These receptors came from a woman aged 18-29 years in good health.

A single count supports this clonotype. The genes are TRBV5-1 and TRBJ1-2, with D hard to call. Trimming removed 2 bases at V and 2 bases at J, with 16 bases between. In germline, CDR1 is SGHRS, CDR2 YFSETQ. The length of the CDR3 is 16 residues. The chain's CDR3 is CASSFRYRSFNYGYTF. The CDR3 nucleotides are TGCGCCAGCAGCTTTAGATACAGATCCTTCAACTATGGCTACACCTTC.

This clonotype was counted many times. The rearrangement joins TRBV12-3 or TRBV12-4 to TRBJ1-1, with 11 bases aligning to TRBD1. This CDR3 is built from 13 residues. With 10 bases clipped from V and 1 base from J, the junction kept 2 bases outside the gene matches. The CDR3 loop reads CATGQGENTEAFF. In nucleotides, the CDR3 is TGTGCCACGGGACAGGGGGAGAACACTGAAGCTTTCTTT.

This chain links TRBV11-3 with TRBJ1-1; unclear D gene. Germline values: CDR1 SGHNT, CDR2 YENEEA. CDR3 length: 14 amino acids. Trimming removed 5 bases at V and 3 bases at J, with 13 bases between. The DNA of the CDR3 is TGTGCCAGCAGCGAGATAGCCGGAGACACTGAAGCTTTCTTT. It encodes CASSEIAGDTEAFF.

The J gene is TRBJ2-7, the V gene TRBV27; 10 nucleotides match TRBD1. V gave up 5 bases and J gave up 4 bases; unmatched junction bases: 8. In germline, CDR1 is MNHEY, CDR2 SMNVEV (reference sequence). The CDR3 extends over 15 amino acids. The DNA of the CDR3 is TGTGCCAGCAGTGTTCCCGGGACAGGGGTGTACGAGCAGTACTTC. Translating it yields CASSVPGTGVYEQYF.

There are a few counts of this clonotype. The chain combines TRBV27 with TRBJ2-2, with 13 bases identical to TRBD2. CDR1 is MNHEY, CDR2 SMNVEV, per germline (reference sequence). Trimming removed 3 bases from V and 1 base from J; junction bases left unmatched: 11. This CDR3 region has 20 residues. The CDR3 loop is CASSFRTSGGPYKNTGELFF. In nucleotides, the CDR3 is TGTGCCAGCAGTTTTAGGACTAGCGGGGGCCCCTACAAGAACACCGGGGAGCTGTTTTTT.

This clonotype was recorded at least ten times. V usage is TRBV6-2 or TRBV6-3 and J usage is TRBJ2-5; 12 bases fit TRBD2. The CDR3 is 15 amino acids. Germline values: CDR1 MNHEY, CDR2 SVGEGT. J gave up 5 bases and V 6 bases, and 7 bases lay outside the gene matches. The CDR3 DNA is TGTGCCAGCAGCCAGACTAGCGGGGGTAGTGAGACCCAGTACTTC. Translation: CASSQTSGGSETQYF.